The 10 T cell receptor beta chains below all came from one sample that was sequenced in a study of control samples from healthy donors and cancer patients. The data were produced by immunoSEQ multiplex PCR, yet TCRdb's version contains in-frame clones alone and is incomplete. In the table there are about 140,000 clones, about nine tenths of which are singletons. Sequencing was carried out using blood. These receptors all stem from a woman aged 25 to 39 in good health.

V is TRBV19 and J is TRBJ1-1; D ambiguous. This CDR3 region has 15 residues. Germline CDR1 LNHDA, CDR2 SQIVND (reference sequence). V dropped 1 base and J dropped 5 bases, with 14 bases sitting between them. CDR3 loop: CASSIAAEMGTEAFF. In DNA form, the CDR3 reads TGTGCCAGTAGTATAGCGGCAGAGATGGGGACTGAAGCTTTCTTT.

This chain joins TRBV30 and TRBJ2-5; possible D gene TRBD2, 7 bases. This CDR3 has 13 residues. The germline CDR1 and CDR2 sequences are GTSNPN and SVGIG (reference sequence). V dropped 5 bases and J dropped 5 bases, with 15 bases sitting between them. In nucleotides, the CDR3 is TGTGCCTGGGAGAGGGGGGGTATGGAGACCCAGTACTTC. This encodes CAWERGGMETQYF.

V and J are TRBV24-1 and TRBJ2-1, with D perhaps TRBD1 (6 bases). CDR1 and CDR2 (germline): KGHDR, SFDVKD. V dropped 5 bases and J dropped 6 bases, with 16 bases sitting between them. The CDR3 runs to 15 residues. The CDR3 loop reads CATSVGRGYLNEQFF. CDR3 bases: TGTGCCACCAGTGTAGGCAGGGGATACCTCAATGAGCAGTTCTTC.

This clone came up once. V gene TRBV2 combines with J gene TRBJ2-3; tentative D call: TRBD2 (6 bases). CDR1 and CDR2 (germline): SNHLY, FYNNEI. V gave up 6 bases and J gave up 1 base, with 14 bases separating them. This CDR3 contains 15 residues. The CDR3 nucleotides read TGTGCCAGCAGCGTGCGGGGTACGGGCACAGATACGCAGTATTTT. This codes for CASSVRGTGTDTQYF.

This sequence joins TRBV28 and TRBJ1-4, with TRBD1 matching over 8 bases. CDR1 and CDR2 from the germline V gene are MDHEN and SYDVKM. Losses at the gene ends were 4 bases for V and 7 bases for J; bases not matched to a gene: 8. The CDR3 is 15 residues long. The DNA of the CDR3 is TGTGCCAGCAGTTCGGACAGGGCCCGAGCTGAAAAACTGTTTTTT. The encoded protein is CASSSDRARAEKLFF.

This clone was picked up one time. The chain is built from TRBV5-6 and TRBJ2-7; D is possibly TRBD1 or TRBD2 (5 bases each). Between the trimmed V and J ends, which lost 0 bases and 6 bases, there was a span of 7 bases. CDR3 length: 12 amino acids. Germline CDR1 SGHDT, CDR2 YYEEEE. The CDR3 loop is CASSLGGGEQYF. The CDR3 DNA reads TGTGCCAGCAGCTTGGGTGGGGGCGAGCAGTACTTC.

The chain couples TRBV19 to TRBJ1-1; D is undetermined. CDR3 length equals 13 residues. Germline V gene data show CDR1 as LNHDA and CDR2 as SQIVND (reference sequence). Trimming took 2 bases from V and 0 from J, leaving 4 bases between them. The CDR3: CASSITMNTEAFF. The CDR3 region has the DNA TGTGCCAGTAGTATAACTATGAACACTGAAGCTTTCTTT.

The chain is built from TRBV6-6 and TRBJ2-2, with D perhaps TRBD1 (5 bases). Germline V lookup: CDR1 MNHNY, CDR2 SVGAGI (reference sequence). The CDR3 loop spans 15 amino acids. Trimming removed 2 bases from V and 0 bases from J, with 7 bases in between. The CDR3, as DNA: TGTGCCAGCAGTTACGGACAAACGAACACCGGGGAGCTGTTTTTT. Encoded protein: CASSYGQTNTGELFF.

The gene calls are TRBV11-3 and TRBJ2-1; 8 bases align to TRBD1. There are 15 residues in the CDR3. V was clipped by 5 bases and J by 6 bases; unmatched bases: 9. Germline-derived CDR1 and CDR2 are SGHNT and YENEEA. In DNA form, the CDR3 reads TGTGCCAGCAGCGCCCCGGGACAGGCGAGCAATGAGCAGTTCTTC. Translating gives CASSAPGQASNEQFF.

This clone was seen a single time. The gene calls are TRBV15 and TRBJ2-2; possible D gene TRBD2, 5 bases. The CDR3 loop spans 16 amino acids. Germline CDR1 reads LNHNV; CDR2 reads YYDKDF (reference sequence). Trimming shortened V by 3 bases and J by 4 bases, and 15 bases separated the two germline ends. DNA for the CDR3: TGTGCCACCAGCAGGACCTCCTGGACTGCCACCGGGGAGCTGTTTTTT. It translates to CATSRTSWTATGELFF.